The present TCR beta chain was sequenced within a study of blood T cell repertoires in COVID-19 (dated by TCRdb to 2020 to 2021). Context from the whole study: The collaborator samples originated in the United States, Italy and Spain and spanned the acute and convalescent phases of COVID-19. The prospective study material was composed of cDNA or gDNA derived from T cells, B-cell-depleted T cells, or PBMCs. Sample metadata almost always included a de-identified subject ID, COVID-19 status, age in years and sex. The dataset comprised deeply sampled blood TCRbeta repertoires from subjects exposed to, actively infected with, or recovered from COVID-19. The samples were drawn from the first 160 participants of the ongoing ImmuneRACE study and from 1,254 subjects provided by 6 global collaborators. HLA class I and class II types, where available, came from metadata supplied by the sample provider rather than from assay-based typing. The repertoires were made available in a free public database intended to serve as a resource for research on the immune response to SARS-CoV-2. Beyond this particular receptor, the publication reports: The quantity of clinical and demographic metadata differed by source and by participant and was supplied without curation.

V lost 4 bases and J lost 3 bases; the stretch between them is 9 bases long. The CDR3 has 14 amino acids, counting the end cysteine and phenylalanine. The DNA shown is the 42-base CDR3, in frame from base 1. CDR1 and CDR2, per the germline V gene, are KGHDR and SFDVKD. TCRbeta CDR3 regions were amplified from genomic DNA by means of the immunoSEQ Assay, a bias-controlled multiplex PCR. Per the original workflow: Nucleated cell counts per sample were estimated from amplification of reference gene primers within the assay. Sequence reads were collapsed and filtered to measure the absolute abundance of every unique TCRbeta CDR3 rearrangement. For each sample, productive Simpson clonality was calculated as the square root of Simpson's diversity index across productive rearrangements. The source is immuneACCESS, and TCRdb retained only in-frame sequences with V and J called. Part of the clones is not carried over; for the studies checked, unresolved V genes explain less than half of this, and the remainder is unexplained. V and J calls and clone size are as listed in that table; D and trimming were resolved from the DNA. The sample table shows approximately 290,000 clones, and around 91% are seen once. The top ten constitute around 13% of the sample.

As regards this clone: Its antigen is still unknown. No base-level quality is on record; no much larger clone is a single base apart.

The collaborating institutions used their own protocols to collect whole blood in K2EDTA tubes. For TCRbeta analysis, collaborators shipped samples in one of three forms: frozen whole blood, isolated PBMCs, or DNA extracted from either of those sample types. The chain uses TRBV24-1 and TRBJ1-5, and the D gene may be TRBD1, 6 bases matching. The source of this sequence is an older woman with acute or convalescent COVID-19. The sequenced material came from peripheral blood. The CDR3 region: CATSDTGNNQPQHF. The nucleotides are TGTGCCACCAGTGACACAGGGAACAATCAGCCCCAGCATTTT.